A single sample is the source of the 24 T cell receptor beta chains below, sequenced in a study of T cell responses to AZD1222 COVID-19 vaccine. The protocol was immunoSEQ multiplex PCR, while the TCRdb copy is restricted to in-frame clones and leaves out a portion. The sample shows around 180,000 clones, 80% to 90% of them seen only once. This specimen consisted of peripheral blood, obtained on day 0 of AZD1222 vaccination. These receptors were obtained from an adult in good health.

The gene calls are TRBV6-4 and TRBJ2-6; no firm D call. V shed 2 bases and J shed 2 bases, with 13 bases lying between them. Germline CDR1 and CDR2: MRHNA and SNTAGT. CDR3 length equals 17 residues. Here the CDR3 reads CASSDVGRTTGANVLTF. In DNA form, the CDR3 reads TGTGCCAGCAGTGACGTGGGCCGTACCACTGGGGCCAACGTCCTGACTTTC.

This clone was detected once. The chain recombines TRBV28 with TRBJ1-5; D perhaps matches TRBD1 (6 bases). Trimming took off 2 bases at V and 5 bases at J, with 13 bases between the two ends. Germline CDR1 is MDHEN and CDR2 is SYDVKM. There are 15 residues in the CDR3. This CDR3 reads CASSLPWGAHQPQHF. For the CDR3, the DNA is TGTGCCAGCAGTTTACCTTGGGGGGCGCATCAGCCCCAGCATTTT.

V usage is TRBV7-3 and J usage is TRBJ2-3; possible D gene TRBD1, 5 bases. CDR3 size: 16 residues. The ends were cut back, 5 bases at V and 2 bases at J, with 17 bases in the middle. Germline loops: CDR1 SGHTA, CDR2 FQGTGA. The CDR3 region is CASSAVGPPYTDTQYF. Here the CDR3 DNA reads TGTGCCAGCAGCGCGGTGGGGCCACCGTACACAGATACGCAGTATTTT.

This clone was counted between two and nine times. The chain recombines TRBV11-1 with TRBJ2-1, with D tentatively TRBD2 (7 bases). There are 15 residues in the CDR3. Germline CDR1 reads SGHAT; CDR2 reads FQDESV (reference sequence). Trimming shortened V by 2 bases and J by 6 bases, and 14 bases separated the two germline ends. In nucleotides, the CDR3 is TGTGCCAGCAGCTTATTATGGGGGGGCGGCAATGAGCAGTTCTTC. Its protein is CASSLLWGGGNEQFF.

This clone was detected only once. This sequence joins TRBV27 and TRBJ1-1; D remains ambiguous. The CDR3 sequence is 17 residues long. The germline gives CDR1 MNHEY, CDR2 SMNVEV (reference sequence). V was shortened by 3 bases and J by 1 base, with 18 bases between the two germline ends. CDR3 DNA sequence: TGTGCCAGCAGTTTCGTGGGTCTGGCCGGGAAGAACACTGAAGCTTTCTTT. It codes for CASSFVGLAGKNTEAFF.

J is TRBJ1-3 and V is TRBV3-1 (or the pseudogene TRBV3-2), with no clear D. V was trimmed by 2 bases and J by 0 bases, leaving 8 bases between them. Germline V gives CDR1 LGHDT, CDR2 YNNKEL (reference sequence). The CDR3 loop spans 15 amino acids. CDR3 sequence (DNA): TGTGCCAGCAGCCAACTCGACAACTCTGGAAACACCATATATTTT. The encoded protein is CASSQLDNSGNTIYF.

The chain links TRBV5-1 to TRBJ2-1; 13 bases are a match to TRBD2. Germline CDR1 is SGHRS and CDR2 is YFSETQ. J lost 4 bases, V lost 4 bases, and 8 bases had no gene match. The CDR3 extends over 17 amino acids. For the CDR3, the DNA is TGCGCCAGCAGCCATGGACTAGCGGGGGCCAAATACAATGAGCAGTTCTTC. Translated, it gives CASSHGLAGAKYNEQFF.

The J gene is TRBJ2-3, the V gene TRBV11-2, with 7 bases fitting TRBD1. CDR3 length: 15 residues. Trimming at V came to 6 bases and at J to 4 bases, leaving 10 bases not matched to a gene. The V gene's germline CDR1 is SGHAT and CDR2 FQNNGV. CDR3 nucleotides: TGTGCCAGCAGAAGACAGGGCGGTGTGGCAGATACGCAGTATTTT. Protein: CASRRQGGVADTQYF. The full variable domain, rest sourced from reference TRBV11-2 and TRBJ2-3, is EAGVAQSPRYKIIEKRQSVAFWCNPISGHATLYWYQQILGQGPKLLIQFQNNGVVDDSQLPKDRFSAERLKGVDSTLKIQPAKLEDSAVYLCASRRQGGVADTQYFGPGTRLTVL.

The chain joins TRBV9 to TRBJ2-3; D possibly corresponds to TRBD2 (6 bases). This CDR3 is 16 amino acids long. Germline CDR1 SGDLS, CDR2 YYNGEE. Deletions cut 0 bases from V and 0 bases from J, with 11 bases between. The CDR3 nucleotides read TGTGCCAGCAGCGTAGTCGGCGGGGAGAGCACAGATACGCAGTATTTT. Translated: CASSVVGGESTDTQYF. The whole variable domain, remainder taken from reference TRBV9 and TRBJ2-3, is DSGVTQTPKHLITATGQRVTLRCSPRSGDLSVYWYQQSLDQGLQFLIQYYNGEERAKGNILERFSAQQFPDLHSELNLSSLELGDSALYFCASSVVGGESTDTQYFGPGTRLTVL.

Turning to this clone: Different DNA sequences within this sample yield the same CDR3. The genes are TRBV28 and TRBJ1-1; D gene unclear. Germline lookup yields CDR1 MDHEN and CDR2 SYDVKM. CDR3 length: 12 residues. Trimming took 2 bases from V and 0 from J, leaving 1 base between them. CDR3 sequence (DNA): TGTGCCAGCAGTTTAATGAACACTGAAGCTTTCTTT. Its translation is CASSLMNTEAFF.

The J gene is TRBJ1-2, the V gene TRBV5-1, with D hard to call. The CDR3 spans 14 residues. Trimming took off 1 base at V and 4 bases at J, with 11 bases between the two ends. Germline values: CDR1 SGHRS, CDR2 YFSETQ. The CDR3 DNA reads TGCGCCAGCAGCTTGCCCGGGGAGGTCTATGGCTACACCTTC. This gives the protein CASSLPGEVYGYTF.

This clone was detected only once. CDR3 in amino acids: CASSEEGLALLGHTQYF. The DNA of the CDR3 is TGCGCCAGCAGTGAGGAAGGACTAGCCCTCTTAGGGCATACGCAGTATTTT. V and J are TRBV10-1 and TRBJ2-3; 8 positions match TRBD2. J was trimmed by 7 bases and V by 2 bases; bases with no gene match: 14. Per the germline V gene, CDR1 is WNHNN and CDR2 is SYGVQD (reference sequence). The CDR3 has 17 amino acids.

J is TRBJ2-1 and V is TRBV27; tentative D call: TRBD2 (5 bases). The V gene lost 7 bases and the J gene lost 8 bases, with 24 bases spanning the gap. Germline assignment: CDR1 MNHEY and CDR2 SMNVEV (reference sequence). This CDR3 has 16 residues. CDR3 sequence: CASILRAASHNHEQFF. The CDR3 region has the DNA TGTGCCAGCATTCTGAGGGCGGCTAGTCACAACCATGAGCAGTTCTTC.

The gene calls are TRBV24-1 and TRBJ1-2; D possibly corresponds to TRBD1 (5 bases). There are 12 residues in the CDR3. In germline, CDR1 is KGHDR, CDR2 SFDVKD. V was cut by 0 bases and J by 10 bases, with 8 bases left in between. The CDR3 sequence is CATSDLDSSYTF. CDR3 nucleotide sequence: TGTGCCACCAGTGATTTGGACAGTTCCTACACCTTC.

This chain links TRBV11-1 with TRBJ2-3; 7 bases line up with TRBD1. Germline-derived CDR1 and CDR2 are SGHAT and FQDESV (reference sequence). The CDR3 consists of 14 residues. V shed 4 bases, J shed 2 bases, and the junction held 3 bases outside the gene matches. The CDR3, as DNA: TGTGCCAGCAGCTCCGACAGGGCCACAGATACGCAGTATTTT. It encodes CASSSDRATDTQYF.

This rearrangement joins TRBV7-7 to TRBJ2-1; no definite D call. Germline V gives CDR1 SSHAT, CDR2 FNYEAQ (reference sequence). The CDR3 consists of 14 residues. V shed 5 bases and J shed 3 bases, with 11 bases lying between them. In DNA, the CDR3 is TGTGCCAGCAGCCCCGATCCTGGCTACAATGAGCAGTTCTTC. Its protein is CASSPDPGYNEQFF.

The CDR3 coding sequence is TGTGCCAGCAGCGGTAACCTCGGGTTGGAGGCTTTCTTT. It encodes CASSGNLGLEAFF. The chain has TRBV12-3 or TRBV12-4 and TRBJ1-1; D gene uncertain. V lost 6 bases and J lost 11, with 19 bases in between. The CDR3 loop spans 13 amino acids.

In this sample, this clone is medium-sized. This chain joins TRBV25-1 and TRBJ1-6; 7 bases agree with TRBD1. The germline gives CDR1 MGHDK, CDR2 SYGVNS. The length of the CDR3 is 15 residues. Trimming at V came to 8 bases and at J to 8 bases, leaving 12 bases not matched to a gene. The CDR3 DNA reads TGTGCCAGCCGGGAGACAGGGTACGTTGATTCACCCCTCCACTTT. It is translated as CASRETGYVDSPLHF.

The chain carries TRBV2 and TRBJ2-2; the match to TRBD1 covers 8 bases. V was pared by 4 bases and J by 1 base, with 2 bases of the junction left unmatched. The CDR3 runs to 15 residues. In germline, CDR1 is SNHLY, CDR2 FYNNEI. CDR3 DNA sequence: TGTGCCAGCAGTGGAGGGACAGGGAACACCGGGGAGCTGTTTTTT. Its protein product is CASSGGTGNTGELFF.

The V and J genes are TRBV7-9 and TRBJ1-1; no firm D call. This CDR3 region has 13 residues. Between the trimmed V and J ends, which lost 0 bases and 5 bases, there was a span of 7 bases. The germline V gene encodes CDR1 SEHNR and CDR2 FQNEAQ (reference sequence). The CDR3 sequence is CASSLAPSTEAFF. The DNA of the CDR3 is TGTGCCAGCAGCTTAGCACCGTCGACTGAAGCTTTCTTT.

The rearrangement joins TRBV24-1 to TRBJ1-1; D gene ambiguous. V dropped 9 bases and J dropped 5 bases, with 9 bases sitting between them. The length of the CDR3 is 11 residues. The germline CDR1 and CDR2 sequences are KGHDR and SFDVKD. The CDR3 DNA reads TGTGCCACCTCAGTGGGGACTGAAGCTTTCTTT. Its protein is CATSVGTEAFF.

The V gene is TRBV7-9, the J gene TRBJ2-7; D uncertain. V dropped 5 bases and J dropped 5 bases, with 10 bases sitting between them. The length of the CDR3 is 12 residues. Per germline, CDR1 SEHNR and CDR2 FQNEAQ (reference sequence). The CDR3 nucleotides are TGTGCCAGCAGCCCGCCTTTCGACGAGCAGTACTTC. Amino acids: CASSPPFDEQYF. The full variable domain, its missing parts supplied by reference TRBV7-9 and TRBJ2-7, is DTGVSQNPRHKITKRGQNVTFRCDPISEHNRLYWYRQTLGQGPEFLTYFQNEAQLEKSRLLSDRFSAERPKGSFSTLEIQRTEQGDSAMYLCASSPPFDEQYFGPGTRLTVT.

V is TRBV30 and J is TRBJ2-1; D is unclear. V shed 0 bases and J shed 0 bases, with 9 bases lying between them. The germline V gene encodes CDR1 GTSNPN and CDR2 SVGIG (reference sequence). The CDR3 runs 15 residues. The CDR3 nucleotides are TGTGCCTGGAGTGTACTACGGAGCTCCTACAATGAGCAGTTCTTC. Translation: CAWSVLRSSYNEQFF.

The chain has TRBV7-2 and TRBJ2-5; 12 bases map to TRBD2. Trimming at V came to 5 bases and at J to 0 bases, leaving 4 bases not matched to a gene. The CDR3 sequence is 16 residues long. Germline V gives CDR1 SGHTA, CDR2 FQGNSA. This CDR3 is CASSPTSGGYQETQYF. CDR3 nucleotide sequence: TGTGCCAGCAGCCCCACTAGCGGGGGGTACCAAGAGACCCAGTACTTC.